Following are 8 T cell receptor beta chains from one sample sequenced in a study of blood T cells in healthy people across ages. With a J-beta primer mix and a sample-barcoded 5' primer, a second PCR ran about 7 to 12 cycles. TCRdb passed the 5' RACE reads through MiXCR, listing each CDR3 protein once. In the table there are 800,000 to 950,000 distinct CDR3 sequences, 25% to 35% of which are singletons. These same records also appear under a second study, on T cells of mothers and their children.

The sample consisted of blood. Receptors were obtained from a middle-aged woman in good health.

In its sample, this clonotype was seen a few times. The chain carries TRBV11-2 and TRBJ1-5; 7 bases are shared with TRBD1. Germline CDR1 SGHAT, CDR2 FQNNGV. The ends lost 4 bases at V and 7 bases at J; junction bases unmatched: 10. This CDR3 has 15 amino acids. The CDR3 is CASSSLQGTGQPQHF. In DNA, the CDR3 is TGTGCCAGCAGCTCCCTACAGGGGACCGGACAGCCCCAGCATTTT.

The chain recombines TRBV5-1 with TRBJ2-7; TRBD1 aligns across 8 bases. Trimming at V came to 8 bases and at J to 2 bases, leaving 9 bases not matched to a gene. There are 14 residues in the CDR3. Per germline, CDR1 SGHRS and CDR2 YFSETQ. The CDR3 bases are TGCGCCAGTACTCCGGGACAGGAGCCCTACGAGCAGTACTTC. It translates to CASTPGQEPYEQYF.

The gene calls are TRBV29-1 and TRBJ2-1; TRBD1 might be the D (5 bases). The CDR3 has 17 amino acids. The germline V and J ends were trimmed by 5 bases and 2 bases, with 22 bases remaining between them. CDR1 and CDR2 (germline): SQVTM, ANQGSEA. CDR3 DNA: TGCAGCGTTTTATGGGGTGACTGGGCCAGGGCCTACAATGAGCAGTTCTTC. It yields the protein CSVLWGDWARAYNEQFF.

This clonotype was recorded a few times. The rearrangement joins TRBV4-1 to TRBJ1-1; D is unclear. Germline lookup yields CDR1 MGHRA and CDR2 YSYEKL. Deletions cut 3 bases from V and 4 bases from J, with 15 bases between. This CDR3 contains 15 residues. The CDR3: CASSQSVGRPTEAFF. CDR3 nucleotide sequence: TGCGCCAGCAGCCAGAGCGTCGGACGGCCCACTGAAGCTTTCTTT.

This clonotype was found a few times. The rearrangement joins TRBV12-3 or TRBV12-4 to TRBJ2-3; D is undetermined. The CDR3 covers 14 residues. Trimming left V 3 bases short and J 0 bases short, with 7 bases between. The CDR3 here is CASSFFVSTDTQYF. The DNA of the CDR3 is TGTGCCAGCAGTTTTTTCGTTAGCACAGATACGCAGTATTTT.

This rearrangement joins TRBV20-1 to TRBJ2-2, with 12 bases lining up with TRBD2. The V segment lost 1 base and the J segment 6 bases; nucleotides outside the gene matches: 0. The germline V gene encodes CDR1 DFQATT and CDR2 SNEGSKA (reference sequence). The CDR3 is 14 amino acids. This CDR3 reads CSARGLAGAGELFF. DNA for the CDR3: TGCAGTGCTAGAGGACTAGCGGGGGCCGGGGAGCTGTTTTTT.

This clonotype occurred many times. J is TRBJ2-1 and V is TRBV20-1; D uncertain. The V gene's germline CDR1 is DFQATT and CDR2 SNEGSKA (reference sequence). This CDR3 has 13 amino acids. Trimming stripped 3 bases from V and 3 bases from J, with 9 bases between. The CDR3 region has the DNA TGCAGTGCTAGTCATGAGCTCTACAATGAGCAGTTCTTC. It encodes CSASHELYNEQFF.

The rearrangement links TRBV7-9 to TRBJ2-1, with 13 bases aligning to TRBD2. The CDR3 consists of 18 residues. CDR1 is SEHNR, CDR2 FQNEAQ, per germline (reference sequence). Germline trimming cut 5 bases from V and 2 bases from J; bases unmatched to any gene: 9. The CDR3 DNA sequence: TGTGCCAGCAGCCCGACTAGCGGGGGGCCGATAACCTACAATGAGCAGTTCTTC. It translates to CASSPTSGGPITYNEQFF.